A single T cell receptor beta chain is shown here with its context. The entry originates in a study of PD-L1 blockade in urothelial cancer. V shed 8 bases, J shed 3 bases, and the junction held 9 bases outside the gene matches. Germline V CDR1 and CDR2: SNHLY, FYNNEI. The CDR3 has 14 amino acids. The templates were synthetic TCR analogs, and they were spiked into each PCR. The repertoire was sequenced with immunoSEQ multiplex PCR; TCRdb's copy has only in-frame clones and lacks some. The sample holds around 42,000 clones, approximately 77% seen once. The receptor's source is a man in his 70s with urothelial cancer. This chain connects TRBV2 to TRBJ2-5; 7 bases fit TRBD1. The sequenced sample was PBMCs, obtained around atezolizumab (anti-PD-L1) treatment. CDR3 amino acids: CASRGNRGEETQYF. In DNA form, the CDR3 reads TGTGCCAGCCGAGGGAACAGGGGAGAAGAGACCCAGTACTTC.